This is a list of T cell receptor beta chains from one sample in a study of a mutant IDH1 vaccine in newly diagnosed glioma. Repertoires were generated with immunoSEQ multiplex PCR, while TCRdb's copy carries only in-frame clones and drops some. The sample lists under 90,000 clones, more than 65% occurring once. The sample consisted of PBMCs, taken from a glioma patient treated with radiotherapy, temozolomide or both. The receptors here all came from a man in his forties or fifties with glioma. Each CDR3 is given with its conserved first and last residue. D genes are given only for firm matches. Rows may omit the clone size; those that give it use once, few, many or a size class.

j_call d_call v_call clone_size cdr3_nt cdr3_aa
TRBJ1-1 . TRBV7-3 once TGTGCCAGCAGCCGGGACCCCAACACTGAAGCTTTCTTT CASSRDPNTEAFF
TRBJ1-5 . TRBV18 . TGTGCCAGCTCAGCCACAGGGACCAATCAGCCCCAGCATTTT CASSATGTNQPQHF
TRBJ1-5 TRBD1 TRBV9 once TGTGCCAGCAGCACTGGGACAGGGAATCAGCCCCAGCATTTT CASSTGTGNQPQHF
TRBJ2-7 . TRBV30 . TGTGCCTGGAGTGTGGGCAGGGGATTCGCCCAGTACTTC CAWSVGRGFAQYF
TRBJ1-2 TRBD1 TRBV30 . TGTGCCTGGGGACAGGGGAATAACTATGGCTACACCTTC CAWGQGNNYGYTF
TRBJ2-1 . TRBV7-9 . TGTGCCAGCAGCTCGGGGACTTCAGGGAATGAGCAGTTCTTC CASSSGTSGNEQFF
TRBJ1-2 TRBD1 TRBV5-1 . TGCGCCAGCAGCTCGGGGCGGACAGGGGATGGCTACACCTTC CASSSGRTGDGYTF
TRBJ2-3 . TRBV10-3 . TGTGCCATCAGCCCCCTCGGGACCGGGGAAGGGACAGATACGCAGTATTTT CAISPLGTGEGTDTQYF
TRBJ1-3 . TRBV9 . TGTGCCAGCAGCGTAGGGTTAGGGTATGGAAACACCATATATTTT CASSVGLGYGNTIYF
TRBJ1-1 TRBD1 TRBV30 . TGTGCCTGGGTATTAGGGACAGTGAACACTGAAGCTTTCTTT CAWVLGTVNTEAFF
TRBJ2-7 . TRBV4-1 . TGCGCCAGCAGCCAGGCGGGCCTTCTGGGATTCGAGCAGTACTTC CASSQAGLLGFEQYF
TRBJ2-2 . TRBV5-6 . TGTGCCAGCAGCTTTGAAAACACCGGGGAGCTGTTTTTT CASSFENTGELFF
TRBJ1-5 . TRBV5-5 . TGTGCCAGCAGCGCCGAGGACAGAAATCAGCCCCAGCATTTT CASSAEDRNQPQHF
TRBJ2-1 . TRBV6-1 . TGTGCCAGCATCAGGGGACCACAGAATGAGCAGTTCTTC CASIRGPQNEQFF
TRBJ2-1 . TRBV6-6 . TGTGCCAGCAGTTACTCGAGGGTTTACAATGAGCAGTTCTTC CASSYSRVYNEQFF
TRBJ2-7 TRBD2 TRBV5-6 . TGTGCCAGCAGCTGGCGGGGGGCCGAATACGAGCAGTACTTC CASSWRGAEYEQYF
TRBJ2-3 TRBD2 TRBV19 . TGTGCCAGTAGTATGAATGAAGCGGGGGTACGATCAGGTACGCAGTATTTT CASSMNEAGVRSGTQYF
TRBJ1-1 . TRBV5-1 . TGCGCCAGCAGCTTGGGGCGGGGTGGCACTGAAGCTTTCTTT CASSLGRGGTEAFF
TRBJ2-2 . TRBV7-8 . TGTGCCAGCAGATCAGAGGGGAGGAACACCGGGGAGCTGTTTTTT CASRSEGRNTGELFF
TRBJ1-4 . TRBV27 . TGTGCCAGCAGTTTAGTCTCTTTTCGCCTCGGGGAAAAACTGTTTTTT CASSLVSFRLGEKLFF
TRBJ2-3 TRBD2 TRBV6-1 once TGTGCCAGCAGTGAAAGCCTAGCGGGGGGCACAGATACGCAGTATTTT CASSESLAGGTDTQYF
TRBJ2-1 . TRBV19 . TGTGCCAGTAGAGCTGTGTCGAGGGATGAGCAGTTCTTC CASRAVSRDEQFF
TRBJ2-1 TRBD1 TRBV7-7 . TGTGCTAGCAGCTCCGCGGGCGGGACAGGGGACAATGAGCAGTTCTTC CASSSAGGTGDNEQFF
TRBJ1-5 . TRBV6-1 . TGTGCCAGCATTTTCAAGGAGGGGCAGCCCCAGCATTTT CASIFKEGQPQHF
TRBJ1-5 . TRBV27 . TGTGCCAGCAGTTTGTCGCGCAATCAGCCCCAGCATTTT CASSLSRNQPQHF
TRBJ1-2 TRBD1 TRBV28 . TGTGCCAGCAGTTTTGGGACAGGGAGAAGCTACACCTTC CASSFGTGRSYTF
TRBJ2-1 . TRBV6-5 . TGTGCCAGCGGGGGATACAATGAGCAGTTCTTC CASGGYNEQFF
TRBJ2-5 . TRBV4-1 few TGCGCCAGCAGCCAAGACCCATGGGAAGAGACCCAGTACTTC CASSQDPWEETQYF
TRBJ1-2 . TRBV4-1 few TGCGCCAGCAGCCAACAAGACACATATGGCTACACCTTC CASSQQDTYGYTF
TRBJ1-1 . TRBV18 . TGTGCCAGCTTGCGAGTAATGAACACTGAAGCTTTCTTT CASLRVMNTEAFF
TRBJ1-6 . TRBV6-5 few TGTGCCAGCACTGACGGTAATTCACCCCTCCACTTT CASTDGNSPLHF
TRBJ2-7 . TRBV10-3 few TGTGCCGCCATGAACAGGGAGAATACCGAGCAGTACTTC CAAMNRENTEQYF
TRBJ2-7 . TRBV18 . TGTGCCAGCTCACCAATGGTGCGGTTGTGGGAGCAGTACTTC CASSPMVRLWEQYF
TRBJ2-7 . TRBV4-1 once TGCGCCAGCAGCCAAGATCCCAGCTGGAGGCAGTACTTC CASSQDPSWRQYF
TRBJ2-7 . TRBV6-5 . TGTGCCAGCAGCCTGGAGGGTTCGGGGGAGCAGTACTTC CASSLEGSGEQYF
TRBJ1-3 . TRBV5-5 few TGTGCCAGCAGCTTGGCCGGAAACACCATATATTTT CASSLAGNTIYF
TRBJ2-7 . TRBV5-1 . TGCGCCAGCAGCAGGACGGGAGCTCTGGGATCCTACGAGCAGTACTTC CASSRTGALGSYEQYF
TRBJ2-5 . TRBV5-1 . TGCGCCAGCAGCCCTTGGGGGGAGCCTCAAGAGACCCAGTACTTC CASSPWGEPQETQYF
TRBJ1-1 . TRBV15 . TGTGCCACCAGCAAGATGGGGATGAACACTGAAGCTTTCTTT CATSKMGMNTEAFF
TRBJ1-3 . TRBV4-2 . TGTGCCAGCAGCCAAGACCCGACGGGAGGAAACACCATATATTTT CASSQDPTGGNTIYF
TRBJ2-3 TRBD2 TRBV30 once TGTGCCTGGAGCGGACTAGGTCTCGCAGATACGCAGTATTTT CAWSGLGLADTQYF
TRBJ1-5 . TRBV29-1 . TGCAGCGTCGCAGGGGACAATCAGCCCCAGCATTTT CSVAGDNQPQHF
TRBJ1-1 . TRBV5-1 once TGCGCCAGCAGCTTATTCTCGGGGAACACTGAAGCTTTCTTT CASSLFSGNTEAFF
TRBJ2-3 TRBD1 TRBV5-1 . TGCGCCAGCAGTCGCACTACAGGGGGCCCCGGGGATACGCAGTATTTT CASSRTTGGPGDTQYF
TRBJ1-4 TRBD1 TRBV7-2 . TGTGCCAGCAGCTTAGAAGGGGGCCAAAATGAAAAACTGTTTTTT CASSLEGGQNEKLFF
TRBJ1-1 TRBD1 TRBV4-2 . TGTGCCAGCAGCCCTCAGGGGACAGAAAACACTGAAGCTTTCTTT CASSPQGTENTEAFF
TRBJ1-1 . TRBV6-6 . TGTGCCAGCAGTTACTCGAAGGACACTGAAGCTTTCTTT CASSYSKDTEAFF
TRBJ2-3 TRBD2 TRBV9 . TGTGCCAGCAGCGAGGGAGCGGGGCGGACAGATACGCAGTATTTT CASSEGAGRTDTQYF
TRBJ2-1 TRBD1 TRBV7-7 . TGTGCTAGCAGCCTAGACAGGGTCAATGAGCAGTTCTTC CASSLDRVNEQFF
TRBJ1-4 . TRBV5-6 once TGTGCCAGCAGCTTGGGAGGAACCTGGGGTGAAAAACTGTTTTTT CASSLGGTWGEKLFF
TRBJ1-2 TRBD1 TRBV29-1 . TGCAGCGTCCTCGGGACAGAAGTATCTAACTATGGCTACACCTTC CSVLGTEVSNYGYTF
TRBJ2-3 TRBD2 TRBV30 once TGTGGGCTAGCGGAGTCGGGAGATACGCAGTATTTT CGLAESGDTQYF
TRBJ2-7 . TRBV2 once TGTGCCAGCCGACTAGAGGTTGGCTACGAGCAGTACTTC CASRLEVGYEQYF